This entry lists 2 T cell receptor beta chains sequenced from one sample in a study of cytomegalovirus exposure and HLA in healthy donors. A multiplex PCR was run with 60 Vbeta primers and 13 Jbeta primers. Sequencing was performed with immunoSEQ multiplex PCR; in TCRdb, only in-frame clones are kept and a portion is missing. This sample has about 200,000 clones, with approximately 80% found just once. Material: PBMCs. The receptors were sampled from a boy aged 2 to 9 in good health and CMV-seronegative.

As to this clone: Additional DNA sequences in this sample encode the identical CDR3. J is TRBJ1-5 and V is TRBV18, with D perhaps TRBD1 (6 bases). CDR3 length: 13 amino acids. Trimming shortened V by 6 bases and J by 4 bases, and 10 bases separated the two germline ends. Germline V gives CDR1 KGHSH, CDR2 LQKENI. Written as DNA, the CDR3 is TGTGCCAGCTCGCCTCAGGGGAATCAGCCCCAGCATTTT. This codes for CASSPQGNQPQHF.

The V and J genes are TRBV6-1 and TRBJ2-5, with a weak D call TRBD1 (6 bases). The J call is uncertain, as TRBJ2-7 better fits the DNA end. The CDR3 extends over 14 amino acids. The V gene's germline CDR1 is MNHNS and CDR2 SASEGT. The CDR3, as DNA: TGTGCCAGCAGTGACAGGGGTGGATCCTACGAGCAGTACTTC. Protein: CASSDRGGSYEQYF.